Given below is one T cell receptor (beta chain) in context. Its antigen is still unknown. The CDR3 consists of 14 residues. V shed 1 base and J shed 0 bases, with 5 bases lying between them. Per the germline V gene, CDR1 is SGHDN and CDR2 is FVKESK. Sorted-subset replicate PCRs used 150 to 200 ng DNA, about 30,000 T cell genomes. In the original workflow: There were no quality scores in the junction-only immunoSEQ sequences, so filtering differed. Some clones are missing from TCRdb's copy, which holds only in-frame ones; the method was immunoSEQ multiplex PCR. V, J and clone size are those of that table, while D and trimming were read from the DNA. This table has some 2.1 million clones, roughly 95% appearing once. As defined, naive CD8 cells were CD45RO-negative and positively selected for CCR7, with terminally differentiated effector memory CD45RA+ cells excluded. The record originates from a study of shared clonotypes between healthy human individuals. Study context: Each donor's CD8 memory used one plate, CD8 naive two, each CD4 subset three.

Study findings and constraints: Generally, naive subsets (rather than memory subsets) showed larger estimated richness.

Sequencing was performed on naive CD8+ T cells from PBMCs. This receptor was identified in a man between 18 and 29 years old in good health. Some clones in this sample may be carry-over from other donors' samples. This chain links TRBV14 with TRBJ2-3; D gene uncertain. The CDR3, as DNA: TGTGCCAGCAGCCAAGGGTATAGCACAGATACGCAGTATTTT. This encodes CASSQGYSTDTQYF.